The 5 T cell receptor beta chains below all came from one sample that was sequenced in a study of Ad26.COV2.S vaccination and SARS-CoV-2 variants. The protocol was immunoSEQ multiplex PCR, while the TCRdb copy is restricted to in-frame clones and leaves out a portion. The repertoire holds approximately 280,000 clones, over 75% seen once, with 2.5% to 3.5% in the top ten. The treatment here: about 20 received Ad26.COV2.S at low or high dose, single or two shots; about 5 received placebo; per-sample allocation not given. Sampling was performed 63 days after the first vaccine or placebo injection. The sample here was peripheral blood, taken in a trial of Ad26.COV2.S vaccine versus placebo. The origin of the receptors is a person between 18 and 65 years old who received the Ad26.COV2.S COVID-19 vaccine or a placebo.

There are a few counts of this clone. The J gene is TRBJ1-1, the V gene TRBV18, with a tentative D call TRBD1 (6 bases). V lost 4 bases, J lost 0 bases, and 12 bases lay in between. The CDR3 has 15 amino acids. The germline V gene has CDR1 KGHSH and CDR2 LQKENI. The CDR3 reads CASSRAGQLNTEAFF. As DNA, the CDR3 is TGTGCCAGCTCACGCGCCGGACAGTTGAACACTGAAGCTTTCTTT.

This clone was observed a single time. The rearrangement uses TRBV12-3 or TRBV12-4 and TRBJ2-5; tentatively, D is TRBD2 (5 bases). This CDR3 is 12 amino acids long. The V and J ends lost 7 bases and 3 bases respectively, with 9 bases between them. CDR3 region: CASKKRKETQYF. Written as DNA, the CDR3 is TGTGCCAGCAAGAAGCGGAAAGAGACCCAGTACTTC.

This clone appeared once. The chain uses TRBV5-4 and TRBJ2-3; TRBD2 matches 8 bases. This CDR3 is 16 amino acids long. Unmatched junction bases numbered 12, after V lost 4 bases and J lost 5 bases. The germline gives CDR1 SGHNT, CDR2 YYREEE (reference sequence). DNA of the CDR3: TGTGCCAGCAGCAAAACGTCTAGCGGGTCAATAGATACGCAGTATTTT. Amino acid sequence: CASSKTSSGSIDTQYF.

The chain uses TRBV2 and TRBJ1-3; tentative D call: TRBD1 (6 bases). The CDR3 is 16 amino acids. Germline V gives CDR1 SNHLY, CDR2 FYNNEI. V was shortened by 4 bases and J by 0 bases, with 13 bases between the two germline ends. The DNA of the CDR3 is TGTGCCAGCAGTGTGGGCAGGGGAGCCTCTGGAAACACCATATATTTT. Its protein product is CASSVGRGASGNTIYF.

This sequence joins TRBV11-2 and TRBJ2-3; 7 bases align to TRBD2. Per the germline V gene, CDR1 is SGHAT and CDR2 is FQNNGV. Unmatched junction bases numbered 7, after V lost 5 bases and J lost 2 bases. The length of the CDR3 is 15 residues. As DNA, the CDR3 is TGTGCCAGCAGCGCAGCGCGGGGGAACACAGATACGCAGTATTTT. The encoded protein is CASSAARGNTDTQYF. The variable domain in full, completed from reference TRBV11-2 and TRBJ2-3, reads EAGVAQSPRYKIIEKRQSVAFWCNPISGHATLYWYQQILGQGPKLLIQFQNNGVVDDSQLPKDRFSAERLKGVDSTLKIQPAKLEDSAVYLCASSAARGNTDTQYFGPGTRLTVL.